Within the sample, the clone carrying this TCR beta chain is medium-sized. This record comes from a study of metastatic and nonmetastatic thyroid tumors. From germline, CDR1 is SNHLY and CDR2 FYNNEI. The junction had 9 bases not matched to a gene; V was cut back by 6 bases and J by 8 bases. The CDR3 is 16 amino acids. MiXCR re-clonotyped the PCR reads for TCRdb. In the table there are about 38,000 clones, more than 45% of which are singletons. All patients were treatment-naive before thyroid surgery. Sequenced sample: tumor tissue. The V gene is TRBV2, the J gene TRBJ2-3; 15 nucleotides agree with TRBD2. The clonotype was recovered from a male donor with papillary thyroid cancer or a benign thyroid nodule (not recorded which). Some clones in this sample may be carry-over from other donors' samples. The CDR3 loop is CASSPPGLAGGRTQYF. Here the CDR3 DNA reads TGTGCCAGCAGCCCCCCAGGACTAGCGGGAGGGCGTACGCAGTATTTT.